The 11 T cell receptor beta chains given below trace back to one sample, sequenced in a study of blood T cell repertoires in COVID-19 (dated by TCRdb to about 2020). The library was prepared using the immunoSEQ multiplex PCR assay. TCRdb took this table from immuneACCESS and kept in-frame rearrangements with V and J called. Such tables lack part of the clones; where checked against another copy, unresolved V genes explain under half of the gap, and the rest is unexplained. This sample is represented by approximately 100,000 clones; roughly 80% of them were singletons. Of the sample, roughly 4.4% is held by the ten largest clones. The source material was peripheral blood. All receptors derive from a man aged 55-75 years with acute or convalescent COVID-19.

The chain has TRBV30 and TRBJ1-4, with a tentative D call TRBD1 (6 bases). Germline V gives CDR1 GTSNPN, CDR2 SVGIG (reference sequence). The ends were cut back, 2 bases at V and 4 bases at J, with 8 bases in the middle. CDR3 length: 13 residues. The CDR3: CAWSRDNNEKLFF. DNA for the CDR3: TGTGCCTGGAGTAGGGACAATAATGAAAAACTGTTTTTT.

CDR3 nucleotide sequence: TGTGCCAGCAGCGTAGACCCAGGGGGCGAAAAACTGTTTTTT. Protein: CASSVDPGGEKLFF. The rearrangement links TRBV9 to TRBJ1-4; 8 bases agree with TRBD1. CDR1 SGDLS and CDR2 YYNGEE come from the germline V gene. The CDR3 is 14 amino acids. Germline trimming cut 0 bases from V and 8 bases from J; bases unmatched to any gene: 3.

The chain recombines TRBV15 with TRBJ2-3; 11 bases match TRBD1. This CDR3 region has 17 residues. CDR1 is LNHNV and CDR2 is YYDKDF in the germline V gene (reference sequence). The V and J ends lost 1 base and 2 bases, in that order; junction bases with no gene match: 5. Here the CDR3 reads CATSRAWTGGFTDTQYF. CDR3 nucleotide sequence: TGTGCCACCAGCAGAGCTTGGACAGGGGGCTTCACAGATACGCAGTATTTT.

The chain is built from TRBV11-3 and TRBJ1-1; no clear D gene. The germline CDR1 and CDR2 sequences are SGHNT and YENEEA. Trimming took off 1 base at V and 7 bases at J, with 10 bases between the two ends. This CDR3 region has 13 residues. The CDR3: CASSLAPPGEAFF. The CDR3 region has the DNA TGTGCCAGCAGCTTAGCCCCCCCCGGTGAAGCTTTCTTT.

Turning to this clone: The sample contains more than one DNA sequence encoding this CDR3. V is TRBV27 and J is TRBJ1-5; 9 bases are shared with TRBD1. The CDR3 is 14 residues long. Germline V gives CDR1 MNHEY, CDR2 SMNVEV (reference sequence). V trimming: 3 bases; J trimming: 7 bases; junction bases outside the gene matches: 4. In DNA, the CDR3 is TGTGCCAGCAGTTTGGGACAGGGAAACCAGCCCCAGCATTTT. It is translated as CASSLGQGNQPQHF.

The chain uses TRBV12-3 or TRBV12-4 and TRBJ2-1; 7 positions match TRBD1. This CDR3 spans 13 amino acids. J gave up 7 bases and V 7 bases, and 7 bases lay outside the gene matches. The CDR3 protein is CASTHRDRNEQFF. The CDR3 DNA sequence: TGTGCCAGCACCCACCGGGACAGAAATGAGCAGTTCTTC.

The V gene is TRBV30, the J gene TRBJ2-7; 9 positions match TRBD2. Trimming took 4 bases from V and 6 from J; bases not matched to a gene: 22. In germline, CDR1 is GTSNPN, CDR2 SVGIG (reference sequence). CDR3 length equals 18 residues. The CDR3 region is CAWTRLAEILLQIGEQYF. The CDR3 DNA reads as TGTGCCTGGACTCGACTAGCGGAGATCCTTTTGCAGATAGGCGAGCAGTACTTC.

This chain uses TRBV20-1 with TRBJ2-3; 7 positions match TRBD2. The V gene's germline CDR1 is DFQATT and CDR2 SNEGSKA (reference sequence). Trimming removed 3 bases from V and 4 bases from J; junction bases left unmatched: 7. This CDR3 contains 14 residues. The CDR3 region is CSASPTSPSDTQYF. The DNA for the CDR3 is TGCAGTGCTAGTCCGACTAGCCCCTCAGATACGCAGTATTTT.

In DNA, the CDR3 is TGTGCCAGCAGCAGGCAGGTTAACTATGGCTACACCTTC. This gives the protein CASSRQVNYGYTF. The chain has TRBV5-6 and TRBJ1-2; D is unclear. The CDR3 is 13 residues long. With 4 bases removed from V and 1 base from J, the gap between germline ends came to 8 bases. Germline values: CDR1 SGHDT, CDR2 YYEEEE.

The chain has TRBV9 and TRBJ2-3; 8 bases line up with TRBD1. Trimming at V came to 0 bases and at J to 5 bases, leaving 8 bases not matched to a gene. CDR1 is SGDLS, CDR2 YYNGEE, per germline. The CDR3 is made up of 16 amino acids. In nucleotides, the CDR3 is TGTGCCAGCAGCGTAGTAGGCCAGGGGGCTATAGATACGCAGTATTTT. Amino acid sequence: CASSVVGQGAIDTQYF. Combining the CDR3 with reference TRBV9 and TRBJ2-3 gives the whole variable domain DSGVTQTPKHLITATGQRVTLRCSPRSGDLSVYWYQQSLDQGLQFLIQYYNGEERAKGNILERFSAQQFPDLHSELNLSSLELGDSALYFCASSVVGQGAIDTQYFGPGTRLTVL.

The J gene is TRBJ2-5, the V gene TRBV18, with TRBD2 identical over 10 bases. V gave up 3 bases and J gave up 5 bases; unmatched junction bases: 3. Germline CDR1 and CDR2: KGHSH and LQKENI. The CDR3 covers 14 residues. The CDR3 nucleotides read TGTGCCAGCTCACCCCTAGCGGGAGTGGAGACCCAGTACTTC. Its protein is CASSPLAGVETQYF.